This TCR beta chain was profiled in a study of radiation and T cells in renal cell carcinoma. Study-wide context: Nephrectomy followed 15 Gy stereotactic body radiation by 4 weeks.

Germline CDR1 reads MNHEY; CDR2 reads SVGAGI. CDR3 length: 15 amino acids. V dropped 0 bases and J dropped 6 bases, with 11 bases sitting between them. Sequencing was performed with immunoSEQ multiplex PCR; in TCRdb, only in-frame clones are kept and a portion is missing. Of around 64,000 clones detected, around 72% appear once; the ten largest clones hold 6% to 8%. Time point indicated: baseline pretreatment blood. Treatment noted: 15 Gy SBRT to primary tumor, nephrectomy 4 weeks later. The patient's renal cell carcinoma had clear cell pathology. This chain connects TRBV6-5 to TRBJ2-2; D not resolved. The sample in question was blood, obtained from a patient whose treatment included radiotherapy and nephrectomy. The TCR originated in a man between 60 and 75 years old with renal cell carcinoma. The CDR3 DNA is TGTGCCAGCAGTTACTCGTTGGGGATCGCCGGGGAGCTGTTTTTT. Its protein product is CASSYSLGIAGELFF.